This T cell receptor (beta chain) was sequenced for a study of blood T cells in healthy people across ages (dated by TCRdb to between 2015 and 2017). Concerning the study at large: Template switching captured roughly one uniquely barcoded TCR beta cDNA molecule per two T cells in model experiments. The study measured age-related changes in TCR beta repertoire diversity using deep sequencing normalized with unique cDNA molecular identifiers. Donors of different ages were randomly distributed across sequencing lanes to avoid experimental bias. For two donors (one aged 18 to 30 and one aged 80 or older), the study analyzed two additional independent replicas of 1 million unique cDNA reads from the same blood draw. The donors were divided into four age groups: young (average around 15 years), middle-aged (approximately 39), aged (approximately 59) and long-lived (approximately 74). The research as a whole found: The percentage of naive T cells measured by flow cytometry correlated strongly with observed TCR beta diversity. Compared with the aged group, the long-lived group had more naive CD4+ T cells, fewer expanded clones and increased TCR diversity, suggesting age selection. As age increased, observed TCR beta diversity per million T cells dropped in a roughly linear way, and a significant reduction was already evident by age 40. Conclusive comparison of naive and antigen-experienced compartments was prevented by the profiling of bulk unsorted PBMCs. Total diversity estimates from one million sequenced T cells were considered lower bounds and underestimates. Because the CMV infection status of the donors was unknown, age-related changes in expanded clonotypes may potentially have been confounded.

The donors were about 40 Caucasian individuals from Russia, aged roughly 6 to 100 years, who were systemically healthy. Each donor gave around 9.8 milliliters of peripheral blood, collected into EDTA-treated Vacutainer tubes. Ficoll-Paque density-gradient centrifugation was used to isolate PBMCs, with at least 7 million obtained per sample. Trizol reagent was used to extract total RNA from the PBMCs, yielding at least 5 micrograms per sample. Naive CD45RAhigh/CD27high T cell percentages were measured by flow cytometry on a PBMC aliquot from every donor. Library prep was done by 5' RACE. Instrument on record: Illumina HiSeq 2500. A second PCR of about 6 to 11 cycles was performed with a sample-barcoded 5' primer and a J-beta primer mix. A unique molecular identifier was introduced onto each TCR beta cDNA molecule by a template-switch 5' adaptor carrying 12 random nucleotides. At least 3 million CDR3-containing paired-end reads were obtained from each sample. First-strand cDNA synthesis was performed from all RNA using the Mint cDNA synthesis kit, with priming by a TRBC-specific oligonucleotide. Following uracil-DNA glycosylase treatment, all cDNA underwent a first 18-cycle PCR with the universal primers M1SS and BC2_uni_R. The published analysis was carried out like this. Each sample was normalized by randomly selecting 1 million high-quality reads, each carrying a distinct molecular identifier. Instead of being binned into consensus sequences, reads that shared molecular identifiers were thrown out. MiTCR, with a Q25 quality threshold and the strictest error-elimination algorithm, was used for CDR3 identification, clonotype clustering and error correction. A nonparametric unseen species model using Euler transformation provided a lower-bound estimate of total TCR beta diversity. In TCRdb, the public reads were trimmed at Q25 with fastp and aligned with MiXCR, with productive beta chains retained. Rows merge per CDR3 protein into single entries with the most common DNA and genes. The V and J calls shown here were made by TCRdb, not taken from the authors' results. This sample has roughly 1,500,000 distinct CDR3 sequences in its table, and approximately 40% of those were observed once. The ten largest clones capture under 8% of the sample.

From cysteine to phenylalanine, the CDR3 is 15 amino acids long. Only CDR3 DNA is held: 45 bases, read in frame from base 1. CDR1 MDHEN and CDR2 SYDVKM were looked up in the germline V gene. The junction carries 16 bases between V and J, which are trimmed by 7 bases and 4 bases respectively. As for this clonotype: Its antigen is still unknown. No base qualities exist here, and no much larger clone lies one base off it.

The sequenced material came from blood. The source is a woman in her late teens or twenties in good health. The chain was built from TRBV28 and TRBJ2-2; TRBD1 might be the D gene, on 5 matching bases. The CDR3: CASNFWGGATGELFF. The DNA sequence is TGTGCCAGCAACTTCTGGGGTGGGGCCACCGGGGAGCTGTTTTTT.